This TCR beta chain was identified during a study of blood T cell repertoires in COVID-19 (dated by TCRdb to 2018 to 2020). For the wider study: Samples from collaborators originated in the United States, Italy and Spain and spanned both the acute and convalescent phases of COVID-19. The prospective study material was composed of cDNA or gDNA derived from T cells, B-cell-depleted T cells, or PBMCs. Deeply sampled blood TCRbeta repertoires from subjects exposed to, actively infected with, or recovered from COVID-19 were included in the dataset. A freely available public database, intended as a resource for researchers studying the immune response to SARS-CoV-2, is where the repertoires were released. The samples were drawn from the first 160 participants of the ongoing ImmuneRACE study and from some 1,300 subjects provided by 6 global collaborators. Sample metadata almost always included a de-identified subject ID, COVID-19 status, age in years and sex. Where available, HLA class I and class II types were taken from metadata supplied by the sample provider and were not determined by assay-based typing. Beyond this particular receptor, the publication reports: The quantity of clinical and demographic metadata differed by source and by participant and was supplied without curation.

TCRbeta CDR3 regions were amplified from genomic DNA using the immunoSEQ Assay, a bias-controlled multiplex PCR. The authors' pipeline ran thus. Nucleated cell counts per sample were estimated from amplification of reference gene primers within the assay. To quantify the absolute abundance of each unique TCRbeta CDR3 rearrangement, sequence reads were collapsed and filtered. For each sample, productive Simpson clonality was calculated as the square root of Simpson's diversity index across productive rearrangements. The source is immuneACCESS, and TCRdb retained only in-frame sequences with V and J called. Part of the clones is not carried over; for the studies checked, unresolved V genes explain less than half of this, and the remainder is unexplained. D and trimming come from the DNA, and the V and J calls and clone size come from that table. In this sample the table shows roughly 200,000 clones, roughly 80% of which occur a single time. The biggest ten clones account for roughly 7.8% of the sample.

As for this clone: The antigen this receptor binds is unknown. Nothing much larger sits one base from this clone, and base qualities are not available.

In Seattle, one collaborating source enrolled patients while the infection was active and tracked those patients longitudinally over the course of disease. Whole blood was collected in K2EDTA tubes by collaborating institutions according to the institutions' own protocols. For TCRbeta analysis, collaborators shipped samples as frozen whole blood, isolated PBMCs, or DNA extracted from either of those sample types. The TCR originated in an elderly woman with COVID-19, enrolled during active disease. Sequencing used peripheral blood.

The sequenced DNA is TGTGCCAGCAGCCGGAAGGGTGCGGGAGTTTTAGATACGCAGTATTTT. Translated, this is CASSRKGAGVLDTQYF. The rearrangement joined TRBV3-1 (or the pseudogene TRBV3-2) to TRBJ2-3; TRBD2 fits 7 bases in the junction. The CDR3 numbers 16 residues from cysteine through phenylalanine. Here the CDR3 DNA is all that survives: 48 bases in frame from base 1. According to the germline V gene (reference sequence), CDR1 reads LGHDT and CDR2 reads YNNKEL. V is pruned by 4 bases and J by 5 bases, leaving 12 bases of the junction without a gene match.